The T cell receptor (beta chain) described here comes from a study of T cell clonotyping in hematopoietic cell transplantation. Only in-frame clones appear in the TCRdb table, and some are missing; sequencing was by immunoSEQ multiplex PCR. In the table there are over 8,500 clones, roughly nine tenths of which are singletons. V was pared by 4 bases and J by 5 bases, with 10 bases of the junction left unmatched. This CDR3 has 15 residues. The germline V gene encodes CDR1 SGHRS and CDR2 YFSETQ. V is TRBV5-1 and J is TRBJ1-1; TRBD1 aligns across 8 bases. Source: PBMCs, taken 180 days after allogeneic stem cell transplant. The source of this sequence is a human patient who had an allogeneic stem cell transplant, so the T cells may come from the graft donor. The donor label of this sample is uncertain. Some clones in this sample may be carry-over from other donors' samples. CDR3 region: CASSQMWTGRTEAFF. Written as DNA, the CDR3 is TGCGCCAGCAGCCAGATGTGGACAGGGAGAACTGAAGCTTTCTTT. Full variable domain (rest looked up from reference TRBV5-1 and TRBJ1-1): KAGVTQTPRYLIKTRGQQVTLSCSPISGHRSVSWYQQTPGQGLQFLFEYFSETQRNKGNFPGRFSGRQFSNSRSEMNVSTLELGDSALYLCASSQMWTGRTEAFFGQGTRLTVV.